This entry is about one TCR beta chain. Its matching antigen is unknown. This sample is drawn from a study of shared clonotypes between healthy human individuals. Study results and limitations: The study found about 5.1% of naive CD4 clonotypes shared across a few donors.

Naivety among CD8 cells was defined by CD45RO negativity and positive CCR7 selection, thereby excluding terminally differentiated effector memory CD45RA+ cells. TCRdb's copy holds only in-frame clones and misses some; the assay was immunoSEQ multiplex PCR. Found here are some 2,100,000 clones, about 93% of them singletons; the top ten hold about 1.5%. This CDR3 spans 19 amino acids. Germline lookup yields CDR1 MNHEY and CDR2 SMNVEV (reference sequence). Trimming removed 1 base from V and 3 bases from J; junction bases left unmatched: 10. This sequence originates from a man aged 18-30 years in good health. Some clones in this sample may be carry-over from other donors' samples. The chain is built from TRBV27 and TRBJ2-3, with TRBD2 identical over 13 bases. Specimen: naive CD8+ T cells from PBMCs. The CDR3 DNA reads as TGTGCCAGCAGTTTATTACTAGCGGGAGGGCCATTCAAGACAGATACGCAGTATTTT. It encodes CASSLLLAGGPFKTDTQYF.